A selection of T cell receptor beta chains follows, all from one sample in a study of blood T cell repertoires in COVID-19. Clones were sequenced by immunoSEQ multiplex PCR, and TCRdb holds only the in-frame ones, with some missing. The data contain approximately 110,000 clones, around 70% of them singletons. The material sequenced was peripheral blood. These receptors originate from an elderly man with COVID-19, enrolled during active disease. Both conserved end residues are part of each CDR3. A D gene is named only where the DNA matches it firmly. Clone sizes are given selectively: once, few, many, or a class where the clone is expanded.

V gene	J gene	clone size	D gene	CDR3 protein	CDR3 DNA
TRBV28	TRBJ2-7	.	TRBD1	CASSLRQGTDEQYF	TGTGCCAGCAGCTTAAGACAGGGGACGGACGAGCAGTACTTC
TRBV6-5	TRBJ1-2	.	TRBD1	CASSDRLISGYTF	TGTGCCAGTTCGGACAGGCTTATTTCTGGCTACACCTTC
TRBV7-9	TRBJ2-4	.	.	CASSLVGAAAKNIQYF	TGTGCCAGCAGCTTAGTTGGGGCAGCGGCCAAAAACATTCAGTACTTC
TRBV11-3	TRBJ2-3	.	.	CASSLGGGTDTQYF	TGTGCCAGCAGCTTGGGCGGGGGCACAGATACGCAGTATTTT
TRBV2	TRBJ2-7	.	.	CASSESTGYSYEQYF	TGTGCCAGCAGTGAGAGTACAGGCTACTCCTACGAGCAGTACTTC
TRBV28	TRBJ1-3	.	TRBD1	CASSSGQDFNTIYF	TGTGCCAGCAGTTCGGGACAGGATTTTAACACCATATATTTT
TRBV7-9	TRBJ2-7	few	.	CASSLSRGAISYEQYF	TGTGCCAGCAGCTTATCCAGGGGCGCGATCTCCTACGAGCAGTACTTC
TRBV18	TRBJ1-2	.	TRBD1	CASSPSAGGDYGYTF	TGTGCCAGCTCACCCTCGGCAGGGGGTGACTATGGCTACACCTTC
TRBV6-6	TRBJ2-3	few	.	CASSYSPGSGQDTQYF	TGTGCCAGCAGTTACTCTCCCGGGAGTGGGCAAGATACGCAGTATTTT
TRBV18	TRBJ1-4	few	.	CASSPRGGTNEKLFF	TGTGCCAGCTCACCACGGGGGGGGACTAATGAAAAACTGTTTTTT
TRBV6-5	TRBJ2-7	.	TRBD1	CAANRGQTYEQYF	TGTGCCGCAAACAGGGGCCAAACCTACGAGCAGTACTTC
TRBV28	TRBJ1-6	.	TRBD1	CASSFAGIYRGSGNSPLHF	TGTGCCAGCAGTTTCGCGGGCATTTACAGGGGAAGCGGTAATTCACCCCTCCACTTT
TRBV27	TRBJ1-6	once	TRBD1	CASSLVYPGQINSPLHF	TGTGCCAGCAGTTTAGTATACCCGGGACAGATCAATTCACCCCTCCACTTT
TRBV4-1	TRBJ2-7	.	.	CASSQGVRLRDTSYEQYF	TGCGCCAGCAGCCAAGGGGTCAGGCTTCGGGACACCTCCTACGAGCAGTACTTC
TRBV6-5	TRBJ2-7	.	.	CASMGRGPTYEQYF	TGTGCCAGCATGGGGCGGGGTCCCACCTACGAGCAGTACTTC
TRBV5-1	TRBJ1-6	once	TRBD1	CASSFDRGQAPLHF	TGCGCCAGCAGCTTTGACAGGGGACAGGCACCCCTCCACTTT
TRBV5-4	TRBJ2-1	.	TRBD1	CASSSMDRGYNEQFF	TGTGCCAGCAGCTCGATGGACAGGGGATACAATGAGCAGTTCTTC
TRBV6-5	TRBJ1-1	.	.	CASRETVNTEAFF	TGTGCCAGCAGGGAGACAGTAAACACTGAAGCTTTCTTT
TRBV19	TRBJ2-1	.	TRBD1	CASSRSGTGISYNEQFF	TGTGCCAGTAGTAGATCCGGGACAGGGATCTCCTACAATGAGCAGTTCTTC
TRBV7-9	TRBJ2-7	.	.	CASSLGLPFEQYF	TGTGCCAGCAGCTTAGGACTCCCGTTTGAGCAGTACTTC
TRBV29-1	TRBJ2-3	.	.	CSVVRRGTDTQYF	TGCAGCGTTGTGAGAAGGGGTACAGATACGCAGTATTTT
TRBV18	TRBJ2-7	.	TRBD2	CASSPSGLAGGSYEQYF	TGTGCCAGCTCACCGTCGGGACTAGCGGGAGGTTCCTACGAGCAGTACTTC
TRBV3-1/TRBV3-2	TRBJ2-7	.	TRBD1	CASSLRGPYEQYF	TGTGCCAGCAGCCTCAGGGGGCCCTACGAGCAGTACTTC
TRBV27	TRBJ2-3	.	TRBD2	CASSLREYGTDTQYF	TGTGCCAGCAGTTTGCGGGAGTATGGCACAGATACGCAGTATTTT
TRBV6-5	TRBJ2-7	.	TRBD2	CASRLAGPSYEQYF	TGTGCCAGCCGTCTAGCGGGACCCTCCTACGAGCAGTACTTC
TRBV28	TRBJ2-1	.	.	CASGSGSYNEQFF	TGTGCCAGCGGAAGCGGCTCCTACAATGAGCAGTTCTTC
TRBV25-1	TRBJ1-1	.	TRBD1	CASRDRGTEAFF	TGTGCCAGCAGGGACAGGGGAACTGAAGCTTTCTTT
TRBV28	TRBJ2-7	few	.	CASSSGTGDGRYF	TGTGCCAGCAGTTCGGGTACCGGGGATGGCCGGTACTTC
TRBV6-5	TRBJ1-6	.	.	CASRTELNSPLHF	TGTGCCAGTAGGACAGAGCTCAATTCACCCCTCCACTTT
TRBV6-5	TRBJ1-5	once	TRBD1	CASSRQGAGQPQHF	TGTGCCAGCAGTCGACAGGGGGCTGGACAGCCCCAGCATTTT
TRBV7-2	TRBJ2-4	.	.	CASSPGGAAKNIQYF	TGTGCCAGCAGCCCAGGAGGGGCAGCCAAAAACATTCAGTACTTC
TRBV11-2	TRBJ2-2	.	.	CASSQDRNTGELFF	TGTGCCAGCAGCCAGGACAGAAACACCGGGGAGCTGTTTTTT
TRBV5-8	TRBJ2-5	.	TRBD2	CASSLGSGRAIAQETQYF	TGTGCCAGCAGCTTGGGCAGCGGGAGGGCCATTGCACAAGAGACCCAGTACTTC
TRBV15	TRBJ1-5	once	.	CATSRGGGYQPQHF	TGTGCCACCAGCAGAGGGGGGGGATATCAGCCCCAGCATTTT
TRBV5-6	TRBJ2-2	.	TRBD2	CASSYPSGRNTGELFF	TGTGCCAGCAGCTATCCTAGCGGGAGGAACACCGGGGAGCTGTTTTTT
TRBV5-8	TRBJ2-1	.	TRBD2	CASSFGGSINNEQFF	TGTGCCAGCAGCTTCGGCGGGAGTATCAACAATGAGCAGTTCTTC
TRBV28	TRBJ2-7	few	.	CASSDVGGTYEQYF	TGTGCCAGCAGTGACGTGGGGGGTACCTACGAGCAGTACTTC
TRBV6-5	TRBJ1-4	.	.	CATNSEEKLFF	TGTGCCACCAATAGCGAGGAAAAACTGTTTTTT
TRBV9	TRBJ1-2	.	.	CASRKNLDRNYGYTF	TGTGCCAGCAGGAAAAACTTGGACAGAAACTATGGCTACACCTTC
TRBV27	TRBJ2-3	.	TRBD2	CASSSPFSGVTDTQYF	TGTGCCAGCAGTTCCCCCTTTAGCGGGGTAACAGATACGCAGTATTTT
TRBV19	TRBJ2-1	.	.	CASTPQGINEQFF	TGTGCCAGTACCCCCCAGGGGATCAATGAGCAGTTCTTC
TRBV28	TRBJ1-2	.	TRBD1	CASSGQGASNYGYTF	TGTGCCAGCAGCGGACAGGGGGCGTCTAACTATGGCTACACCTTC
TRBV15	TRBJ1-4	.	.	CATSRDGQLNEKLFF	TGTGCCACCAGCAGAGATGGGCAGCTTAATGAAAAACTGTTTTTT
TRBV11-2	TRBJ2-2	.	TRBD2	CASSSAGVGSTGELFF	TGTGCCAGCAGTTCGGCGGGAGTCGGTAGCACCGGGGAGCTGTTTTTT
TRBV3-1/TRBV3-2	TRBJ1-1	.	.	CASSQARGIMNTEAFF	TGTGCCAGCAGCCAAGCCCGGGGGATAATGAACACTGAAGCTTTCTTT
TRBV6-5	TRBJ1-2	.	TRBD1	CASSRDRDGYGYTF	TGTGCCAGCAGCCGTGACAGGGATGGGTATGGCTACACCTTC
TRBV5-1	TRBJ1-6	.	.	CASSSTDGDQNSPLHF	TGCGCCAGCAGCTCTACCGACGGGGATCAGAATTCACCCCTCCACTTT